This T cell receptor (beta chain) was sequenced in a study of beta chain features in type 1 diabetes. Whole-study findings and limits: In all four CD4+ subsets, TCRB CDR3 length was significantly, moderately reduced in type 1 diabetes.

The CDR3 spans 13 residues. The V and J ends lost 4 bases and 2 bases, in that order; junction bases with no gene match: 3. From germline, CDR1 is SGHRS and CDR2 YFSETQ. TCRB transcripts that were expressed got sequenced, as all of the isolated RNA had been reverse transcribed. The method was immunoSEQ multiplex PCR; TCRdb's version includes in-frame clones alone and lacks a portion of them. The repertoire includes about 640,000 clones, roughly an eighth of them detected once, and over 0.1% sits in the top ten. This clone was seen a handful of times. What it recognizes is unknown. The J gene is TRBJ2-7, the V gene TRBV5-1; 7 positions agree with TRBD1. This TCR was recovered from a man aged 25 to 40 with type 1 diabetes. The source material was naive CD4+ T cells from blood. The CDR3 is CASSIGTAYEQYF. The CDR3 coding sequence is TGCGCCAGCAGCATAGGGACAGCCTACGAGCAGTACTTC.